Each of the 24 T cell receptor beta chains below was sequenced from the same sample in a study of CD8 T cells in ankylosing spondylitis. MiXCR, applied by TCRdb to the 5' RACE reads, yields one record per CDR3 protein. The repertoire includes roughly 240,000 distinct CDR3 sequences, under 8.5% of them detected once, and around 4.8% sits in the top ten. Sequencing was performed on blood, either unsorted or a sorted T cell fraction (not recorded which). These receptors were taken from a female donor with ankylosing spondylitis or in good health (not recorded which).

Many counts were recorded for this clonotype. The V call is TRBV9, the J call TRBJ1-1; 9 positions agree with TRBD1. With V trimmed by 4 bases and J by 3 bases, 7 bases remained unmatched. Looked up from germline, CDR1 is SGDLS and CDR2 is YYNGEE. The CDR3 consists of 15 residues. The CDR3 protein is CASSPGTGIYTEAFF. CDR3 DNA sequence: TGTGCCAGCAGCCCAGGGACAGGGATATACACTGAAGCTTTCTTT.

This clonotype was observed at least ten times. The genes are TRBV12-3 or TRBV12-4 and TRBJ2-5, with 7 bases lining up with TRBD2. J gave up 4 bases and V 4 bases, and 9 bases lay outside the gene matches. The CDR3 covers 15 residues. The CDR3 sequence is CASSWSSGGGETQYF. CDR3 coding DNA: TGTGCCAGCAGTTGGTCTAGCGGTGGGGGAGAGACCCAGTACTTC.

This clonotype has more than one count but fewer than ten. The CDR3 is CASSLGGTSGTYEQYF. The CDR3 region has the DNA TGTGCCAGCAGCTTAGGTGGGACATCAGGCACCTACGAGCAGTACTTC. The chain is built from TRBV11-2 and TRBJ2-7; weak D call: TRBD1 (6 bases). The CDR3 runs to 16 residues. Trimming shortened V by 1 base and J by 2 bases, and 15 bases separated the two germline ends. Germline loops: CDR1 SGHAT, CDR2 FQNNGV.

This clonotype has a count of ten or more. The rearrangement uses TRBV12-5 and TRBJ2-1, with D hard to call. Deletions cut 2 bases from V and 4 bases from J, with 6 bases between. The V gene's germline CDR1 is LGHNT and CDR2 FRNRAP. The CDR3 has 13 amino acids. Here the CDR3 reads CASGLYKYNEQFF. In DNA form, the CDR3 reads TGTGCTAGTGGTTTGTACAAGTACAATGAGCAGTTCTTC.

The chain carries TRBV7-9 and TRBJ1-2, with a possible D match to TRBD1 (5 bases). Trimming removed 4 bases from V and 4 bases from J, with 16 bases in between. The germline gives CDR1 SEHNR, CDR2 FQNEAQ (reference sequence). The CDR3 contains 15 residues. This CDR3 reads CASSSQSGHIYGYTF. The CDR3 DNA is TGTGCCAGCAGCTCCCAGTCCGGACACATCTATGGCTACACCTTC.

This clonotype occurred many times. The chain joins TRBV2 to TRBJ1-5, with 8 nucleotides matching TRBD1. CDR3 length equals 12 residues. V was clipped by 6 bases and J by 5 bases; unmatched bases: 0. Germline values: CDR1 SNHLY, CDR2 FYNNEI. CDR3 protein: CASRDRDQPQHF. The CDR3 nucleotides read TGTGCCAGCAGGGACAGGGATCAGCCCCAGCATTTT.

The table lists this clonotype with a few counts. V gene TRBV7-2 combines with J gene TRBJ2-5; TRBD2 agrees at 8 bases. V lost 4 bases and J lost 5; bases outside the gene matches: 9. Germline CDR1 and CDR2: SGHTA and FQGNSA. This CDR3 has 15 residues. CDR3 nucleotides: TGTGCCAGCAGCTCCGGGACTAGTGGGTGGGAGACCCAGTACTTC. Protein: CASSSGTSGWETQYF.

This clonotype has ten or more counts. The rearrangement uses TRBV4-1 and TRBJ2-2, with D possibly being TRBD2 (6 bases). CDR3 length: 15 amino acids. Germline V lookup: CDR1 MGHRA, CDR2 YSYEKL. V was trimmed by 1 base and J by 1 base, leaving 7 bases between them. This chain's CDR3 is CASSQGGKNTGELFF. CDR3 in DNA: TGCGCCAGCAGCCAAGGCGGGAAGAACACCGGGGAGCTGTTTTTT.

This clonotype showed up many times. The chain employs TRBV5-1 and TRBJ2-3; TRBD2 matches at 12 bases. Unmatched junction bases numbered 5, after V lost 4 bases and J lost 5 bases. This CDR3 is built from 15 residues. The germline V gene has CDR1 SGHRS and CDR2 YFSETQ. CDR3 coding DNA: TGCGCCAGCAGCCCCGGACTAGCGGGAAGAGATACGCAGTATTTT. This translates into CASSPGLAGRDTQYF. Variable domain in full (rest from reference TRBV5-1 and TRBJ2-3): KAGVTQTPRYLIKTRGQQVTLSCSPISGHRSVSWYQQTPGQGLQFLFEYFSETQRNKGNFPGRFSGRQFSNSRSEMNVSTLELGDSALYLCASSPGLAGRDTQYFGPGTRLTVL.

This clonotype was found many times. This chain links TRBV29-1 with TRBJ1-1; D gene uncertain. The CDR3 loop spans 13 amino acids. Germline-derived CDR1 and CDR2 are SQVTM and ANQGSEA. The V gene lost 6 bases and the J gene lost 2 bases, with 13 bases spanning the gap. The CDR3 protein is CSVLVQINTEAFF. In nucleotides, the CDR3 is TGCAGCGTCCTTGTCCAGATAAACACTGAAGCTTTCTTT.

As regards this clonotype: Since a much larger clone is just one base distant, this may be a read error. This chain links TRBV12-3 or TRBV12-4 with TRBJ2-5, with 7 bases matching TRBD1. The CDR3 totals 16 residues. The chain's CDR3 is CASSSLRGQIKEAQYF. The CDR3 DNA is TGTGCCAGCAGTTCCCTTAGGGGACAGATTAAAGAGGCCCAGTACTTC.

In its sample, this clonotype was seen many times. V and J are TRBV5-4 and TRBJ2-1, with D possibly TRBD2 on 6 matching bases. Germline V gene lookup returns CDR1 SGHNT and CDR2 YYREEE (reference sequence). Trimming shortened V by 2 bases and J by 8 bases, and 23 bases separated the two germline ends. The CDR3 has 17 amino acids. Here the CDR3 DNA reads TGTGCCAGCAGCTTAGAAATCCGGACTACCCGAGGGCATGAGCAGTTCTTC. Translation: CASSLEIRTTRGHEQFF. The variable domain in full, with the rest retrieved from reference TRBV5-4 and TRBJ2-1, is ETGVTQSPTHLIKTRGQQVTLRCSSQSGHNTVSWYQQALGQGPQFIFQYYREEENGRGNFPPRFSGLQFPNYSSELNVNALELDDSALYLCASSLEIRTTRGHEQFFGPGTRLTVL.

This CDR3 is CASSPMGAGVHEQFF. The CDR3 DNA follows: TGTGCCAGCAGCCCCATGGGGGCTGGGGTCCATGAGCAGTTCTTC. The genes are TRBV9 and TRBJ2-1; D may be TRBD1 (6 bases). From germline, CDR1 is SGDLS and CDR2 YYNGEE. The CDR3 has 15 residues. V was clipped by 4 bases and J by 8 bases, with 19 bases between them.

This clonotype has a count of ten or more. This chain connects TRBV7-9 to TRBJ1-1; D unresolved. CDR3 length: 15 residues. V was shortened by 1 base and J by 0 bases, with 9 bases between the two germline ends. Germline CDR1 and CDR2: SEHNR and FQNEAQ (reference sequence). CDR3 protein: CASSLDRHMNTEAFF. CDR3 nucleotide sequence: TGTGCCAGCAGCTTAGACAGACACATGAACACTGAAGCTTTCTTT.

Many counts were recorded for this clonotype. The V gene is TRBV7-8, the J gene TRBJ2-7; no clear D. V dropped 4 bases and J dropped 2 bases, with 9 bases sitting between them. Looked up from germline, CDR1 is SGHVS and CDR2 is FQNEAQ. This CDR3 has 13 amino acids. The CDR3 nucleotides are TGTGCCAGCAGCTCCAGTAGAACCTACGAGCAGTACTTC. This sequence encodes CASSSSRTYEQYF. Filled out from reference TRBV7-8 and TRBJ2-7, the complete variable domain reads GAGVSQSPRYKVAKRGQDVALRCDPISGHVSLFWYQQALGQGPEFLTYFQNEAQLDKSGLPSDRFFAERPEGSVSTLKIQRTQQEDSAVYLCASSSSRTYEQYFGPGTRLTVT.

This clonotype was seen repeatedly, ten times or more. The chain employs TRBV12-3 or TRBV12-4 and TRBJ2-2; TRBD1 or TRBD2 may be the D gene (5 bases each). This CDR3 spans 14 amino acids. Trimming took 8 bases from V and 1 from J, leaving 11 bases between them. CDR3 loop: CASFRGVNTGELFF. CDR3 DNA: TGTGCCAGCTTCAGAGGGGTGAACACCGGGGAGCTGTTTTTT.

This clonotype was detected many times. The rearrangement joins TRBV28 to TRBJ2-1; D perhaps matches TRBD2 (5 bases). The CDR3 consists of 15 residues. V lost 2 bases, J lost 2 bases, and 10 bases lay in between. Germline V gene lookup returns CDR1 MDHEN and CDR2 SYDVKM. Here the CDR3 DNA reads TGTGCCAGCAGTTTAAGAGGAGCGGCCTACAATGAGCAGTTCTTC. Its translation is CASSLRGAAYNEQFF.

This clonotype appeared many times. The rearrangement joins TRBV7-2 to TRBJ2-3; no clear D. CDR1 is SGHTA, CDR2 FQGNSA, per germline. The V end lost 0 bases, the J end lost 3 bases, and 10 bases lay between the germline ends. The CDR3 runs 15 residues. The CDR3 loop reads CASSLAQVLTDTQYF. The CDR3 coding sequence is TGTGCCAGCAGCTTAGCCCAAGTATTAACAGATACGCAGTATTTT.

This clonotype was counted many times. The rearrangement links TRBV25-1 to TRBJ2-3; TRBD2 aligns across 10 bases. The germline V gene encodes CDR1 MGHDK and CDR2 SYGVNS. The CDR3 is 16 amino acids. V shed 5 bases, J shed 5 bases, and the junction held 10 bases outside the gene matches. DNA of the CDR3: TGTGCCAGCAGTCCTTATAGCGGGAGGCAAGGAGATACGCAGTATTTT. Residues: CASSPYSGRQGDTQYF.

About this clonotype: One junction end does not reproduce the germline sequence, and a read error may be involved. The chain carries TRBV20-1 and TRBJ2-1, with TRBD2 matching 9 bases. Germline V gene lookup returns CDR1 DFQATT and CDR2 SNEGSKA (reference sequence). The length of the CDR3 is 15 residues. CDR3 nucleotides: TGCTGTGCTATTCATACTAGCGGGTACTCCAATGAGCAGTTCTTC. Its translation: CCAIHTSGYSNEQFF.

This clonotype was picked up many times. The CDR3 DNA reads TGCGCCAGCAGCTTGGAGACTCACTCTGGAAACACCATATATTTT. Encoded protein: CASSLETHSGNTIYF. The rearrangement uses TRBV5-1 and TRBJ1-3, with unresolved D. This CDR3 region has 15 residues. V was cut by 0 bases and J by 0 bases, with 7 bases left in between. Germline CDR1 is SGHRS and CDR2 is YFSETQ.

This clonotype has at least ten counts. This chain connects TRBV5-4 to TRBJ2-3; TRBD2 matches 9 bases. Germline V gene lookup returns CDR1 SGHNT and CDR2 YYREEE (reference sequence). V lost 3 bases to trimming and J lost 6 bases; unmatched junction nucleotides: 8. This CDR3 has 15 amino acids. CDR3 DNA: TGTGCCAGCAGCTCCGGACTAGCGTCAAGGGATACGCAGTATTTT. Translated, it gives CASSSGLASRDTQYF.

At least ten counts were recorded for this clonotype. This chain joins TRBV10-3 and TRBJ2-1, with D maybe TRBD1 (6 bases). The CDR3 is 14 amino acids. Trimming left V 10 bases short and J 5 bases short, with 18 bases between. The germline CDR1 and CDR2 sequences are ENHRY and SYGVKD. The CDR3 nucleotides read TGTGCCAGTAAGGGGGTTACTCTAGACAATGAGCAGTTCTTC. Its protein is CASKGVTLDNEQFF.

Ten or more counts support this clonotype. The V gene is TRBV6-2 or TRBV6-3, the J gene TRBJ2-5; possibly TRBD1 for D (5 bases). V lost 7 bases and J lost 3, with 15 bases in between. This CDR3 has 14 residues. CDR1 and CDR2 (germline): MNHEY, SVGEGT. CDR3 nucleotides: TGTGCCAGCAAAGGGGATGACCTAGAAGAGACCCAGTACTTC. Residues: CASKGDDLEETQYF.